The present T cell receptor (beta chain) was sequenced within a study of OX40 agonist ivuxolimab in advanced cancers. Study as a whole: Patients were treated with ivuxolimab, an agonistic anti-OX40 (CD134) antibody. Of the participants, over 30% had some prior anti-PD-1, anti-PD-L1 or anti-CTLA-4 therapy, which was allowed. Patients in the trial were receiving intravenous ivuxolimab every 2 weeks, at doses of 0.01 to 10 mg/kg.

V was shortened by 4 bases and J by 4 bases, with 14 bases between the two germline ends. The CDR3 runs 15 residues. The germline V gene has CDR1 SGHVS and CDR2 FNYEAQ. Worth noting for this clone: Its specificity is unknown.

Whole-study results and caveats: Low normalized T-cell clonal expansion was additionally recorded for some nonresponders.

Repertoires were generated with immunoSEQ multiplex PCR, while TCRdb's copy carries only in-frame clones and drops some. Of tens of thousands of clones in the sample, approximately 88% were seen once. The starting material was CD4+ or CD8+ T cells sorted from blood, obtained in a trial of the OX40 agonist ivuxolimab. The sequence came from an adult with an advanced solid tumor such as melanoma, head and neck, liver or kidney cancer. The V gene is TRBV7-6, the J gene TRBJ2-1; possible D gene TRBD2, 5 bases. The CDR3 protein is CASSSKATGYNEQFF. CDR3 DNA sequence: TGTGCCAGCAGCTCCAAAGCGACGGGGTACAATGAGCAGTTCTTC.